The TCR beta chain described here comes from a study of blood T cell repertoires in COVID-19. Across the whole study: The origin of the acute and convalescent COVID-19 samples was the United States, Italy and Spain.

With V trimmed by 5 bases and J by 3 bases, 4 bases remained unmatched. The germline gives CDR1 MDHEN, CDR2 SYDVKM. The CDR3 spans 15 residues. The method was immunoSEQ multiplex PCR; TCRdb's version includes in-frame clones alone and lacks a portion of them. The repertoire holds about 170,000 clones, with around nine tenths as singletons. The V and J genes are TRBV28 and TRBJ2-3; 11 nucleotides agree with TRBD2. This receptor was taken from a woman of 80 years or more with COVID-19, enrolled during active disease. Sequencing was carried out using peripheral blood. Written as DNA, the CDR3 is TGTGCCAGCAGTGAACGACTAGCGGGAACAGATACGCAGTATTTT. It codes for CASSERLAGTDTQYF.